The 14 T cell receptor beta chains given below trace back to one sample, sequenced in a study of T cell clonotyping in hematopoietic cell transplantation. Time point of the sample: recipient sample about 28 days before transplant, after cytoreduction. Produced via immunoSEQ multiplex PCR; TCRdb's table is partial and in-frame only. The sample carries more than 20,000 clones, 85% to 90% recorded once. The sample here was peripheral blood mononuclear cells, taken before stem cell transplant. The receptor source for this set is a man younger than 35 with biphenotypic leukemia. Some clones in this sample may be carry-over from other donors' samples.

The chain joins TRBV9 to TRBJ1-5, with TRBD1 as a possible D gene (6 bases). V shed 0 bases and J shed 2 bases, with 15 bases lying between them. This CDR3 is 17 amino acids long. Germline CDR1 reads SGDLS; CDR2 reads YYNGEE. The CDR3 is CASSVVNRVKGNQPQHF. CDR3 nucleotides: TGTGCCAGCAGCGTAGTCAACAGGGTAAAGGGCAATCAGCCCCAGCATTTT.

There are a few counts of this clone. The chain is built from TRBV30 and TRBJ2-7; D gene unclear. V lost 2 bases, J lost 6 bases, and 8 bases lay in between. CDR3 length: 11 amino acids. Germline V gene data show CDR1 as GTSNPN and CDR2 as SVGIG (reference sequence). The CDR3, as DNA: TGTGCCTGGAGTCCCCTGGGCGAGCAGTACTTC. Its protein is CAWSPLGEQYF.

Only one count was recorded for this clone. The rearrangement uses TRBV4-3 and TRBJ1-2; no clear D. The germline V gene encodes CDR1 LGHNA and CDR2 YSLEER. Trimming left V 3 bases short and J 0 bases short, with 20 bases between. The CDR3 is made up of 18 amino acids. CDR3 coding DNA: TGCGCCAGCAGCCACCTCACTGGAGGCAGAGCTACTAACTATGGCTACACCTTC. It yields the protein CASSHLTGGRATNYGYTF.

The chain carries TRBV1 and TRBJ2-3; TRBD1 reflects the table's D call only, with no check against the DNA. TRBV1 corresponds to a pseudogene. The CDR3 runs 15 residues. In nucleotides, the CDR3 is TGCACCAGCAGCCTGGACAGGGGCCCCACGGGTACGCAGTATTTT. This translates into CTSSLDRGPTGTQYF.

This chain joins TRBV6-5 and TRBJ2-1, with D tentatively TRBD2 (7 bases). The V gene's germline CDR1 is MNHEY and CDR2 SVGAGI. This CDR3 spans 14 amino acids. Deletions cut 6 bases from V and 3 bases from J, with 12 bases between. CDR3 coding DNA: TGTGCCAGCAGCCTAGGGGGGGTCTACAATGAGCAGTTCTTC. It codes for CASSLGGVYNEQFF.

The V call is TRBV5-4, the J call TRBJ2-3; 9 bases are a match to TRBD1. The CDR3 is 14 amino acids. CDR1 and CDR2 (germline): SGHNT, YYREEE (reference sequence). Germline trimming cut 2 bases from V and 6 bases from J; bases unmatched to any gene: 4. The CDR3 loop is CASSLQGARDTQYF. Written as DNA, the CDR3 is TGTGCCAGCAGCTTACAGGGGGCGAGGGATACGCAGTATTTT.

This clone was seen just once. This rearrangement joins TRBV19 to TRBJ1-4; 7 bases fit TRBD1. Germline V gene data show CDR1 as LNHDA and CDR2 as SQIVND (reference sequence). Losses at the gene ends were 5 bases for V and 5 bases for J; bases not matched to a gene: 8. The CDR3 is made up of 15 amino acids. CDR3 loop: CASSLWTGPNEKLFF. The CDR3 DNA follows: TGTGCCAGTAGTCTTTGGACAGGTCCCAATGAAAAACTGTTTTTT.

The V call is TRBV7-8, the J call TRBJ1-5; no definite D call. V lost 1 base and J 3 bases, leaving 10 bases between the germline ends. CDR1 and CDR2 (germline): SGHVS, FQNEAQ. This CDR3 is built from 15 residues. The CDR3 protein is CASSLEGGNNQPQHF. The CDR3 nucleotides read TGTGCCAGCAGCTTAGAGGGAGGGAACAATCAGCCCCAGCATTTT.

This chain joins TRBV30 and TRBJ1-2; D might be TRBD1 (6 bases). The CDR3 is made up of 12 amino acids. In germline, CDR1 is GTSNPN, CDR2 SVGIG (reference sequence). Trimming shortened V by 3 bases and J by 8 bases, and 13 bases separated the two germline ends. The CDR3 region is CAWSRQVVGYTF. In DNA, the CDR3 is TGTGCCTGGAGCCGACAGGTGGTGGGCTACACCTTC. Full variable domain (missing parts from reference TRBV30 and TRBJ1-2): SQTIHQWPATLVQPVGSPLSLECTVEGTSNPNLYWYRQAAGRGLQLLFYSVGIGQISSEVPQNLSASRPQDRQFILSSKKLLLSDSGFYLCAWSRQVVGYTFGSGTRLTVV.

This clone has a single count. The chain uses TRBV4-2 and TRBJ2-1; no clear D gene. V was clipped by 0 bases and J by 4 bases, with 16 bases between them. The CDR3 has 17 amino acids. Per germline, CDR1 LGHNA and CDR2 YNFKEQ. CDR3 region: CASSQDPEQLPYNEQFF. The CDR3, as DNA: TGTGCCAGCAGCCAAGATCCTGAACAGCTGCCATACAATGAGCAGTTCTTC.

V gene TRBV5-8 combines with J gene TRBJ2-3; 9 positions match TRBD2. The germline gives CDR1 SGHTS, CDR2 YDEGEE. V shed 4 bases and J 3 bases; nucleotides not matched to a gene: 6. The CDR3 runs 15 residues. The CDR3 here is CASSPAGGVTDTQYF. Written as DNA, the CDR3 is TGTGCCAGCAGCCCCGCGGGAGGGGTTACAGATACGCAGTATTTT. The full variable domain, its missing parts supplied by reference TRBV5-8 and TRBJ2-3, is EAGVTQSPTHLIKTRGQQATLRCSPISGHTSVYWYQQALGLGLQFLLWYDEGEERNRGNFPPRFSGRQFPNYSSELNVNALELEDSALYLCASSPAGGVTDTQYFGPGTRLTVL.

This clone appeared a single time. The rearrangement links TRBV6-5 to TRBJ1-1, with D hard to call. The CDR3 runs 16 residues. Germline lookup yields CDR1 MNHEY and CDR2 SVGAGI. The V end lost 0 bases, the J end lost 6 bases, and 17 bases lay between the germline ends. Written as DNA, the CDR3 is TGTGCCAGCAGTTACTCCATCCCGGGTCAGTCCGCTGAAGCTTTCTTT. It translates to CASSYSIPGQSAEAFF.

This chain uses TRBV30 with TRBJ1-2, with 7 bases identical to TRBD1. This CDR3 comprises 12 residues. V shed 6 bases, J shed 4 bases, and the junction held 5 bases outside the gene matches. Germline assignment: CDR1 GTSNPN and CDR2 SVGIG (reference sequence). CDR3 in DNA: TGTGCCTGCACCGGGACAGCCTATGGCTACACCTTC. Translation: CACTGTAYGYTF.

The V call is TRBV9, the J call TRBJ2-7; TRBD1 matches 9 bases. Germline CDR1 reads SGDLS; CDR2 reads YYNGEE. The CDR3 contains 14 residues. Unmatched junction bases numbered 9, after V lost 3 bases and J lost 8 bases. The CDR3: CASSDETGTGKQYF. Written as DNA, the CDR3 is TGTGCCAGCAGCGACGAAACCGGGACAGGGAAGCAGTACTTC.